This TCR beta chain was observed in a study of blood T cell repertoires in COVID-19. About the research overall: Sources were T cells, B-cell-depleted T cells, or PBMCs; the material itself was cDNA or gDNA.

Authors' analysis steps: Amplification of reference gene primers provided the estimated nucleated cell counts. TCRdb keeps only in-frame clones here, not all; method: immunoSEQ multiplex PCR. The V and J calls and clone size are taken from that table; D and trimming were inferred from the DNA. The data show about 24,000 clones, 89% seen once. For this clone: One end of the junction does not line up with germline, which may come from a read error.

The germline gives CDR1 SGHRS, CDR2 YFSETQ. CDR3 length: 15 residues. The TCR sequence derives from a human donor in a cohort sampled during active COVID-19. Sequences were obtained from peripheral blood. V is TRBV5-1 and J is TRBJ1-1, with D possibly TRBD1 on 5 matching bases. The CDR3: CASRLGIGGDTEAFF. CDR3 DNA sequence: TGCGCCAGCAGATTGGGTATCGGGGGAGACACTGAAGCTTTCTTT. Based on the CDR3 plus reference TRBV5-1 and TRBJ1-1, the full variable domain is KAGVTQTPRYLIKTRGQQVTLSCSPISGHRSVSWYQQTPGQGLQFLFEYFSETQRNKGNFPGRFSGRQFSNSRSEMNVSTLELGDSALYLCASRLGIGGDTEAFFGQGTRLTVV.